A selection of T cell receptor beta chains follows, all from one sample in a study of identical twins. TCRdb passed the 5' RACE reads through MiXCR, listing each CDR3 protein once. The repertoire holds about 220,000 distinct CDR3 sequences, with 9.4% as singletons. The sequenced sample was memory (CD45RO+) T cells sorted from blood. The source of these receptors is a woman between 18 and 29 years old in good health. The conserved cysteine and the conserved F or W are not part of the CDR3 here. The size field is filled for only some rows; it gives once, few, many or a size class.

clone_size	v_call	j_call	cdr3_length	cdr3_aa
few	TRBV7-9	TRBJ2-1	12	ASRPSGTYNEQF
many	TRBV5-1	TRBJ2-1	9	ASSLINEQF
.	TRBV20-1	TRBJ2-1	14	SATGTSGSSYNEQF
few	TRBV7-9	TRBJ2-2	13	ASSFATGYTGELF
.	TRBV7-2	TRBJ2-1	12	ASSFYGLSNEQF
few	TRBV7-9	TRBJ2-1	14	ASSSSGGVFYNEQF
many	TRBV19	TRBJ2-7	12	ASSMRATTNEQY
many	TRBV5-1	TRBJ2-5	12	ASSNGGNQETQY
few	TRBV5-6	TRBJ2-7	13	ASSWFGSTTYEQY
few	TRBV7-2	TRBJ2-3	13	ASSRSGHITDTQY
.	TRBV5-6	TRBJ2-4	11	ASSRLERDIQY
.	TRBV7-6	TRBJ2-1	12	ASSFPSGYNEQF
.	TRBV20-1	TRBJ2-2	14	SARHISAVHTGELF
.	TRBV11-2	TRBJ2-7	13	ASSLVNQRGYEQY
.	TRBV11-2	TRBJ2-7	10	ASSPAGNEQY
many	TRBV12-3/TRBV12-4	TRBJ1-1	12	ASGTGGYGTEAF
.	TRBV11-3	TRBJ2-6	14	ASSLKGRGGANVLT
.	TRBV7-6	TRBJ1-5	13	ASSAGQGPNQPQH
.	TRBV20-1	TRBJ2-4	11	SAGGLAKNIQY
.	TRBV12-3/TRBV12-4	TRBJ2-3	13	ASSSSGGYTDTQY
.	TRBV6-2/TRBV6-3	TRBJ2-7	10	ASSVMSYEQY
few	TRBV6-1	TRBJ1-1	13	ASRSGRLKNTEAF
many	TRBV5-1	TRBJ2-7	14	ASSLVPAPGGNEQY
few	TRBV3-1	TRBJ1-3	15	ASSPRFLTGLGNTIY
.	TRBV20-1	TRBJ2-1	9	SARGPNEQF
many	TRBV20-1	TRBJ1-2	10	SAPQGSYGYT
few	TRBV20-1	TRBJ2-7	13	SATSPLGGTYEQY
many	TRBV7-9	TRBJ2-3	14	ASSFPPSSPTDTQY
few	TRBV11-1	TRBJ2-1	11	ASSLQGEGEQF
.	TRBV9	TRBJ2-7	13	ASSVEAGTSYEQY
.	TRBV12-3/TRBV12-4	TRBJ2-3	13	ASSRRTSMADTQY
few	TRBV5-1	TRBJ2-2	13	ASSLGGHNTGELF
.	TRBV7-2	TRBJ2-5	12	ASSPQEIQETQY
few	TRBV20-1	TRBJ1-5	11	SARVEGNQPQH
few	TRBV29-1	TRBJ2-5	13	SAKKSRQGVETQY
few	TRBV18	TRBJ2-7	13	ASSQIQGTPHEQY
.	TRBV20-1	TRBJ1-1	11	SARRRTATEAF
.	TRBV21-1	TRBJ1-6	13	ASSRHRVGNSPLH
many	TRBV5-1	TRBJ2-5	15	ASSLSWATGGQETQY
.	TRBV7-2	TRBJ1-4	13	ASSVTGTGNWELF
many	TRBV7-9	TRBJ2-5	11	ASSFSRGETQY
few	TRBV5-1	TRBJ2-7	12	ASSFGTSGEEQY
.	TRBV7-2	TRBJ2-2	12	ATTAQPNTGELF
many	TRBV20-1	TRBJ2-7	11	SARRGAEYEQY
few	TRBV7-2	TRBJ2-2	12	ASSMGLYTGELF
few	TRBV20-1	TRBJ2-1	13	SAARSSGVHNEQF
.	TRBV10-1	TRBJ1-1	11	ASTDRVSGEAF
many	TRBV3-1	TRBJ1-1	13	ASSPRRGRSTEAF
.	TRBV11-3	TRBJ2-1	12	ASRSGPARNEQF
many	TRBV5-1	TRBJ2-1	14	ASSLLGSGTYNEQF